This paragraph reports one TCR beta chain. Its target is not known. The CDR3 is 15 amino acids. Between the trimmed V and J ends, which lost 7 bases and 4 bases, there was a span of 14 bases. Germline V gene lookup returns CDR1 MDHEN and CDR2 SYDVKM. The sample is drawn from a study of blood T cells in healthy people across ages. For the second PCR, which ran for roughly 7 to 11 cycles, a sample-barcoded 5' primer and a J-beta primer mix were used. TCRdb called the 5' RACE reads again in MiXCR, with one record for every CDR3 protein. In the table there are about 380,000 distinct CDR3 sequences, approximately 47% of which are singletons. Study results and limitations: Long-lived donors carried more naive CD4+ cells and greater diversity than aged donors.

The sample was blood. The gene calls are TRBV28 and TRBJ2-6; D possibly uses TRBD1 or TRBD2 (6 bases each). The receptor was derived from a man in his sixties in good health. The CDR3 reads CASTLRGPGANVLTF. CDR3 in DNA: TGTGCCAGCACCCTCCGGGGGCCCGGGGCCAACGTCCTGACTTTC.